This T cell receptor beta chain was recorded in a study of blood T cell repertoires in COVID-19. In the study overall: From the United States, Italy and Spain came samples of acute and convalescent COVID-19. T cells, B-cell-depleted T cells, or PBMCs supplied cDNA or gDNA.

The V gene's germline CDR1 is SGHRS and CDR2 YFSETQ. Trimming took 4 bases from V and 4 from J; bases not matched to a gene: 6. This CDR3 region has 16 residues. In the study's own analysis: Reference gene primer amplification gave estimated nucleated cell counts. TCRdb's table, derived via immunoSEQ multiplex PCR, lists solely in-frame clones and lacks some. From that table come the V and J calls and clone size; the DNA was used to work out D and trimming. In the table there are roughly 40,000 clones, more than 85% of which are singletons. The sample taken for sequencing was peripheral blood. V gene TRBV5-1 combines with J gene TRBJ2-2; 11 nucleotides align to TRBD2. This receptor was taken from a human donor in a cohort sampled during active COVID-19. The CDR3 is CASSVLAGDTTGELFF. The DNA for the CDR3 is TGCGCCAGCAGCGTACTAGCGGGGGACACCACCGGGGAGCTGTTTTTT.